Sequencing of this T cell receptor (beta chain) was carried out in a study of identical twins (dated by TCRdb to 2015 to 2016). A note on the overall study: To test whether fetal clonotypes persist, the study used deep sequencing on TCR alpha and beta repertoires from monozygotic twins, unrelated adults of various ages, and cord blood. To rule out contamination, the twin experiments were replicated at different times with different library preparation protocols.

V drops 2 bases and J drops 2 bases, leaving 6 bases in between. The CDR3 has 13 amino acids, counting the end cysteine and phenylalanine. Here the CDR3 DNA is all that survives: 39 bases in frame from base 1. CDR1 and CDR2 (SGHTA, FQGNSA) derive from the germline V gene. All donors were healthy Caucasians. Three pairs of female monozygotic twins, all aged roughly 18 to 29 years, made up the twin cohort. Using Miltenyi CD45RO+ enrichment and human naive T-cell isolation kits, memory (CD45RO+) and naive T cells were isolated from PBMC. Library preparation used 5' RACE. Instrument used: Illumina HiSeq 2000. A universal primer binding site was added through template switching, and the final cDNA carried a unique molecular identifier so that TCR cDNA molecules could be counted accurately. First-strand cDNA for TCR alpha and beta chains was synthesized from specific primers in the conserved constant-segment region. Each cDNA library was double barcoded, with a SMART-Mk sample barcode plus Illumina barcodes, to control for contamination. TruSeq adapter sequences along with Illumina sample barcodes were introduced in two successive PCR steps. TCR alpha and beta cDNA libraries were sequenced on the Illumina HiSeq platform with custom primers. Concerning the study's data processing: Unique molecular identifiers were extracted from raw reads with MiGEC, and CDR3 positions were determined with MiXCR. Recombination models were inferred per individual with the repgenHMM and IGoR tools using an EM algorithm. Shared clonotype analysis was performed with the tcR package in R, normalizing sharing by the product of cloneset sizes. To study raw recombination without the effects of thymic and clonal selection, out-of-frame nonproductive sequences were analyzed. TCRdb's own reprocessing of the public reads used fastp at Q25 and MiXCR and kept productive beta chains. Under each unique CDR3 protein, matching rows form one entry showing the most common genes and DNA. These V and J calls derive from TCRdb rather than the authors' analysis. The sample table holds fewer than 350,000 distinct CDR3 sequences, of which approximately 8% were seen once. The biggest ten clones account for less than 2.5% of the sample.

On this clonotype itself: The target of this receptor is not known. No per-base quality is available; no much larger clone lies one base away.

Overall study results and their limits: Fewer insertions were carried by abundant cord blood beta clonotypes; a weaker similar trend was observed in young adult naive repertoires, while no such trend was observed in memory repertoires. Compared with coincidental sharing between unrelated individuals, an excess of low generation-probability sequences was observed among out-of-frame TCR alpha sequences shared between twins. A weaker excess of twin sharing was found in beta out-of-frame sequences because the signal-to-noise ratio was lowered by fewer shared sequences. In monozygotic twins, recombination models systematically underestimated out-of-frame TCR alpha sharing, but the models matched the sharing seen between unrelated individuals. Because the same donors could not be followed over many years, the conclusions depended on cross-sectional statistical analysis. Zero-insertion analyses could be partly confounded by invariant T cells such as MAIT and iNKT, though diverse VJ usage argued against such confounding for most clonotypes.

These data also featured in a second study, about yellow fever vaccine responses in identical twins. Drawing on the second study: The T cell response to vaccination in identical twins was reported by the authors to appear partly convergent and partly personalized. In identical twins, the study followed T cell clones that responded to the vaccine with precision.

The sequencing sample was made of memory (CD45RO+) T cells sorted from blood. The sample's cell subset or site label, in plain terms: CD45RO+ enriched T cells. The TCR originated in a woman aged 18-30 years in good health. Here the chain combines TRBV7-2 and TRBJ1-2; a confident D gene designation cannot be given. The CDR3: CASSLRINYGYTF. The DNA reads TGTGCCAGCAGCTTACGTATAAACTATGGCTACACCTTC. The variable domain in full, with residues beyond the CDR3 obtained from the reference TRBV7-2 and TRBJ1-2 genes, is GAGVSQSPSNKVTEKGKDVELRCDPISGHTALYWYRQSLGQGLEFLIYFQGNSAPDKSGLPSDRFSAERTGGSVSTLTIQRTQQEDSAVYLCASSLRINYGYTFGSGTRLTVV.